This passage covers 7 T cell receptor beta chains from one sample sequenced in a study of shared clonotypes between healthy human individuals. TCRdb's table, derived via immunoSEQ multiplex PCR, lists solely in-frame clones and lacks some. The sample carries some 1.5 million clones, approximately 98% recorded once. Sequencing input: naive CD4+ T cells sorted from blood. Described subset: CD45RA+ positively selected. Receptors were obtained from a man younger than 40 in good health.

V and J are TRBV6-5 and TRBJ2-3, with 7 bases fitting TRBD2. The length of the CDR3 is 12 residues. CDR1 is MNHEY, CDR2 SVGAGI, per germline. V gave up 9 bases and J gave up 4 bases; unmatched junction bases: 4. The CDR3 DNA is TGTGCCAGTAGCCGGGGGGCAGATACGCAGTATTTT. Protein sequence: CASSRGADTQYF.

The rearrangement joins TRBV15 to TRBJ1-4; no reliable D call. CDR3 size: 12 residues. V lost 6 bases, J lost 5 bases, and 7 bases lay in between. CDR1 is LNHNV, CDR2 YYDKDF, per germline (reference sequence). The CDR3 DNA reads as TGTGCCACCAGTTTCGGAAATGAAAAACTGTTTTTT. It specifies CATSFGNEKLFF.

The chain combines TRBV27 with TRBJ2-5; TRBD1 might be the D (6 bases). Germline CDR1 and CDR2: MNHEY and SMNVEV (reference sequence). Trimming took off 0 bases at V and 1 base at J, with 9 bases between the two ends. The CDR3 contains 15 residues. The DNA of the CDR3 is TGTGCCAGCAGTTTATCGAGGGGGTTCCAAGAGACCCAGTACTTC. Its protein product is CASSLSRGFQETQYF.

With regard to this clone: Other DNA sequences of this sample code for an identical CDR3. The rearrangement joins TRBV28 to TRBJ2-7; possibly TRBD1 for D (6 bases). Trimming took off 2 bases at V and 2 bases at J, with 10 bases between the two ends. The length of the CDR3 is 14 residues. CDR1 is MDHEN and CDR2 is SYDVKM in the germline V gene. The CDR3 reads CASSLVGGPYEQYF. CDR3 bases: TGTGCCAGCAGTTTAGTAGGGGGACCCTACGAGCAGTACTTC.

The rearrangement joins TRBV27 to TRBJ1-2; D is ambiguous. CDR3 length: 12 residues. Germline V gene data show CDR1 as MNHEY and CDR2 as SMNVEV (reference sequence). The V gene lost 8 bases and the J gene lost 3 bases, with 10 bases spanning the gap. Here the CDR3 DNA reads TGTGCCAGCGGCGATCAAGACTATGGCTACACCTTC. Protein: CASGDQDYGYTF.

J is TRBJ2-1 and V is TRBV5-1; 7 positions match TRBD1. The CDR3 is made up of 15 amino acids. The V gene end was trimmed by 2 bases and the J gene end by 2 bases; junction bases not matched to a gene: 4. The V gene's germline CDR1 is SGHRS and CDR2 YFSETQ. CDR3 bases: TGCGCCAGCAGCTTTTTGGGACAGACCTACAATGAGCAGTTCTTC. Its protein is CASSFLGQTYNEQFF. The full variable domain, in which reference TRBV5-1 and TRBJ2-1 provide the parts outside the CDR3, is KAGVTQTPRYLIKTRGQQVTLSCSPISGHRSVSWYQQTPGQGLQFLFEYFSETQRNKGNFPGRFSGRQFSNSRSEMNVSTLELGDSALYLCASSFLGQTYNEQFFGPGTRLTVL.

V is TRBV10-1 and J is TRBJ1-1, with 8 nucleotides matching TRBD1. The CDR3 contains 13 residues. Germline loops: CDR1 WNHNN, CDR2 SYGVQD (reference sequence). V lost 3 bases, J lost 9 bases, and 6 bases stayed unmatched. The CDR3 nucleotides are TGCGCCAGCAGTGAAAGGACAGGGTCTCAAGCTTTCTTT. Translation: CASSERTGSQAFF.